These 31 T cell receptor beta chains originate from one sample sequenced in a study of technical replicates of blood from a handful of donors. Libraries were prepared by immunoSEQ multiplex PCR; TCRdb keeps only in-frame clonotypes and omits some of them. This table holds about 100,000 clones, 96% found once. Sequenced material: T cells isolated from PBMCs. The receptors shown here come from a human donor in good health.

The rearrangement uses TRBV19 and TRBJ2-6; TRBD2 might be the D (5 bases). The CDR3 totals 18 residues. Germline assignment: CDR1 LNHDA and CDR2 SQIVND (reference sequence). Trimming stripped 5 bases from V and 1 base from J, with 18 bases between. The CDR3 region is CASSPGEGPRSGANVLTF. DNA of the CDR3: TGTGCCAGTAGTCCGGGTGAGGGTCCCCGGTCTGGGGCCAACGTCCTGACTTTC.

The rearrangement links TRBV19 to TRBJ2-1; no clear D. The CDR3 runs 13 residues. Germline V gives CDR1 LNHDA, CDR2 SQIVND (reference sequence). Trimming pared 3 bases from V and 7 bases from J, leaving 10 bases between. As DNA, the CDR3 is TGTGCCAGTAGTATTAGCACCCCAAATGAGCAGTTCTTC. Translation gives CASSISTPNEQFF.

The CDR3 DNA is TGCGCCAGCAGCTTGGGACAGGACAACTATGGCTACACCTTC. Amino acids: CASSLGQDNYGYTF. This chain links TRBV5-1 with TRBJ1-2, with TRBD1 as a possible D gene (6 bases). Trimming took 0 bases from V and 2 from J, leaving 8 bases between them. Germline V gene lookup returns CDR1 SGHRS and CDR2 YFSETQ. CDR3 length equals 14 residues.

Concerning this clone itself: The same CDR3 can be traced to other DNA sequences in this sample. The genes are TRBV9 and TRBJ2-7, with 8 positions matching TRBD2. V shed 0 bases and J 3 bases; nucleotides not matched to a gene: 5. CDR3 length equals 15 residues. CDR1 is SGDLS and CDR2 is YYNGEE in the germline V gene. The CDR3 DNA reads TGTGCCAGCAGCGTAGATAGCGGGGTTAGCTACGAGCAGTACTTC. Encoded protein: CASSVDSGVSYEQYF.

The V call is TRBV5-1, the J call TRBJ1-1; 8 bases align to TRBD1. Unmatched junction bases numbered 1, after V lost 2 bases and J lost 1 base. CDR1 and CDR2 from the germline V gene are SGHRS and YFSETQ. This CDR3 region has 14 residues. The CDR3 nucleotides are TGCGCCAGCAGCTTTGGGACAGGGAACACTGAAGCTTTCTTT. It translates to CASSFGTGNTEAFF.

The rearrangement links TRBV9 to TRBJ2-1; 9 nucleotides align to TRBD2. V gave up 2 bases and J gave up 3 bases; unmatched junction bases: 9. This CDR3 region has 17 residues. Germline V gene lookup returns CDR1 SGDLS and CDR2 YYNGEE. This chain's CDR3 is CASSVGLALDNYNEQFF. The DNA for the CDR3 is TGTGCCAGCAGCGTGGGACTAGCTCTTGACAACTACAATGAGCAGTTCTTC.

This clone has a single count. The gene calls are TRBV6-6 and TRBJ1-2; D is unresolved. Trimming cost V 2 bases and J 4 bases, with 11 bases left between them. The CDR3 totals 14 residues. CDR1 is MNHNY and CDR2 is SVGAGI in the germline V gene (reference sequence). CDR3 nucleotide sequence: TGTGCCAGCAGTTACGAGGGATGGGCCTATGGCTACACCTTC. It codes for CASSYEGWAYGYTF.

This chain joins TRBV28 and TRBJ1-5; TRBD1 agrees at 9 bases. The CDR3 length is 14 residues. CDR1 MDHEN and CDR2 SYDVKM come from the germline V gene. V was clipped by 9 bases and J by 4 bases; unmatched bases: 7. The chain's CDR3 is CASGTGLLNQPQHF. CDR3 nucleotide sequence: TGTGCCAGTGGGACAGGGCTTTTGAATCAGCCCCAGCATTTT.

The rearrangement joins TRBV11-2 to TRBJ1-1; D perhaps matches TRBD1 (5 bases). The CDR3 is 15 residues long. V lost 4 bases, J lost 1 base, and 13 bases lay in between. Germline-derived CDR1 and CDR2 are SGHAT and FQNNGV. The CDR3: CASSSRGGANTEAFF. CDR3 nucleotide sequence: TGTGCCAGCAGCTCCCGGGGAGGGGCGAACACTGAAGCTTTCTTT.

The V call is TRBV5-5, the J call TRBJ1-1; D call uncertain. Germline CDR1 is SGHKS and CDR2 is YYEKEE (reference sequence). Trimming took 2 bases from V and 0 from J, leaving 11 bases between them. This CDR3 comprises 15 residues. In DNA, the CDR3 is TGTGCCAGCAGCTTCACGACCGGGATGAACACTGAAGCTTTCTTT. Translation gives CASSFTTGMNTEAFF.

The chain combines TRBV7-9 with TRBJ1-1; TRBD1 is a possible D gene (5 bases). Germline lookup yields CDR1 SEHNR and CDR2 FQNEAQ (reference sequence). V was cut by 1 base and J by 7 bases, with 16 bases left in between. The CDR3 totals 15 residues. CDR3 residues: CASSLDWGYSSEAFF. The CDR3 DNA is TGTGCCAGCAGCTTAGACTGGGGCTACAGCAGTGAAGCTTTCTTT.

This clone was counted only a few times. The J gene is TRBJ1-1, the V gene TRBV29-1; D possibly corresponds to TRBD1 (5 bases). Germline assignment: CDR1 SQVTM and CDR2 ANQGSEA. V shed 3 bases and J shed 7 bases, with 12 bases lying between them. This CDR3 spans 12 amino acids. The DNA of the CDR3 is TGCAGCGTTGACTCCGGAGGGGATGAAGCTTTCTTT. Translated, it gives CSVDSGGDEAFF.

This chain uses TRBV20-1 with TRBJ2-2; D gene unclear. The CDR3 runs 11 residues. V shed 1 base and J shed 6 bases, with 3 bases lying between them. In germline, CDR1 is DFQATT, CDR2 SNEGSKA (reference sequence). CDR3 DNA: TGCAGTGCTAGAGTCTCCGGGGAGCTGTTTTTT. It translates to CSARVSGELFF.

The chain combines TRBV7-2 with TRBJ1-2; no firm D call. Trimming took off 1 base at V and 3 bases at J, with 6 bases between the two ends. The CDR3 is 13 amino acids. The germline V gene has CDR1 SGHTA and CDR2 FQGNSA. The CDR3 here is CASSLVEDYGYTF. The CDR3 DNA is TGTGCCAGCAGCTTAGTAGAGGACTATGGCTACACCTTC.

J is TRBJ1-1 and V is TRBV28, with a weak D call TRBD1 (6 bases). Germline loops: CDR1 MDHEN, CDR2 SYDVKM. This CDR3 is built from 16 residues. V was shortened by 2 bases and J by 0 bases, with 13 bases between the two germline ends. The CDR3 nucleotides are TGTGCCAGCAGTTTACGCCTCCGGGACATGAACACTGAAGCTTTCTTT. This codes for CASSLRLRDMNTEAFF.

This chain joins TRBV11-2 and TRBJ2-3, with 14 bases identical to TRBD2. Germline V lookup: CDR1 SGHAT, CDR2 FQNNGV. The CDR3 length is 17 residues. The junction had 4 bases not matched to a gene; V was cut back by 3 bases and J by 2 bases. In nucleotides, the CDR3 is TGTGCCAGCAGCTTGGGACTAGCGGGAGACTACACAGATACGCAGTATTTT. Its protein is CASSLGLAGDYTDTQYF.

The genes are TRBV2 and TRBJ2-4; weak D call: TRBD1 (6 bases). The CDR3 is made up of 15 amino acids. The V and J ends lost 6 bases and 10 bases respectively, with 22 bases between them. CDR1 is SNHLY, CDR2 FYNNEI, per germline. In nucleotides, the CDR3 is TGTGCCAGCAGCCGTAGTAGCCTAGGGGGATGGATTCAGTACTTC. Translation gives CASSRSSLGGWIQYF.

The rearrangement uses TRBV2 and TRBJ1-4, with D perhaps TRBD1 (6 bases). The CDR3 totals 14 residues. V shed 7 bases and J shed 5 bases, with 14 bases lying between them. Germline V gene sequence: CDR1 SNHLY, CDR2 FYNNEI. For the CDR3, the DNA is TGTGCCAGCACTCAGGGGAGGGGGAATGAAAAACTGTTTTTT. Translated: CASTQGRGNEKLFF.

The chain employs TRBV29-1 and TRBJ1-1, with 8 nucleotides matching TRBD1. The CDR3 runs to 14 residues. Germline V gene lookup returns CDR1 SQVTM and CDR2 ANQGSEA. Unmatched junction bases numbered 3, after V lost 2 bases and J lost 1 base. The CDR3 nucleotides are TGCAGCGTTGAACAGGGGGCGCAGAACACTGAAGCTTTCTTT. Protein product: CSVEQGAQNTEAFF.

This clone was detected only a few times. The V and J genes are TRBV2 and TRBJ2-7; D might be TRBD1 (5 bases). The CDR3 covers 12 residues. V was trimmed by 6 bases and J by 2 bases, leaving 8 bases between them. Germline CDR1 reads SNHLY; CDR2 reads FYNNEI. The CDR3 loop reads CASRETAYEQYF. The CDR3 bases are TGTGCCAGCAGAGAGACAGCCTACGAGCAGTACTTC.

The chain joins TRBV5-1 to TRBJ2-1, with D possibly being TRBD1 (6 bases). The V gene lost 7 bases and the J gene lost 6 bases, with 14 bases spanning the gap. The CDR3 spans 13 residues. The germline CDR1 and CDR2 sequences are SGHRS and YFSETQ. The DNA for the CDR3 is TGCGCCAGCGGGTGGACAGACTTCAATGAGCAGTTCTTC. Translation gives CASGWTDFNEQFF.

The chain couples TRBV10-2 to TRBJ2-1; 15 bases are a match to TRBD2. The CDR3 sequence is 14 residues long. Trimming cost V 10 bases and J 6 bases; bases outside gene matches: 4. Germline assignment: CDR1 WSHSY and CDR2 SAAADI. The CDR3 DNA follows: TGCGCCACCGGACTAGCGGGAGGGTCCAATGAGCAGTTCTTC. It specifies CATGLAGGSNEQFF.

This chain links TRBV2 with TRBJ2-5; 9 positions match TRBD1. The CDR3 extends over 14 amino acids. The germline V gene has CDR1 SNHLY and CDR2 FYNNEI. V shed 6 bases and J 4 bases; nucleotides not matched to a gene: 6. The CDR3 bases are TGTGCCAGCAGCGCGGACAGGGGTGGAGAGACCCAGTACTTC. Translated, it gives CASSADRGGETQYF. The variable domain in full, with the rest retrieved from reference TRBV2 and TRBJ2-5, is EPEVTQTPSHQVTQMGQEVILRCVPISNHLYFYWYRQILGQKVEFLVSFYNNEISEKSEIFDDQFSVERPDGSNFTLKIRSTKLEDSAMYFCASSADRGGETQYFGPGTRLLVL.

This rearrangement joins TRBV6-5 to TRBJ1-5; D perhaps matches TRBD1 (6 bases). V lost 7 bases and J 4 bases, leaving 11 bases between the germline ends. CDR3 size: 13 residues. Germline CDR1 MNHEY, CDR2 SVGAGI. CDR3 in DNA: TGTGCCAGCAAGGGGACAACGAATCAGCCCCAGCATTTT. This encodes CASKGTTNQPQHF.

The chain links TRBV7-9 to TRBJ1-2; D might be TRBD1 (5 bases). The germline CDR1 and CDR2 sequences are SEHNR and FQNEAQ (reference sequence). The V gene lost 5 bases and the J gene lost 4 bases, with 17 bases spanning the gap. The CDR3 runs 15 residues. The CDR3 nucleotides are TGTGCCAGCAGCCTAGAAAATGGACACGTCTATGGCTACACCTTC. It yields the protein CASSLENGHVYGYTF.

This clone was observed a handful of times. This chain joins TRBV27 and TRBJ1-1; possible D gene TRBD1, 6 bases. The length of the CDR3 is 14 residues. Germline lookup yields CDR1 MNHEY and CDR2 SMNVEV (reference sequence). Trimming took 10 bases from V and 0 from J, leaving 15 bases between them. CDR3 sequence (DNA): TGTGCCACCTCCAGGGGAGGGATGAACACTGAAGCTTTCTTT. Amino acids: CATSRGGMNTEAFF.

The chain carries TRBV6-6 and TRBJ2-1; D is possibly TRBD2 (5 bases). This CDR3 comprises 15 residues. The V and J ends lost 7 bases and 4 bases respectively, with 17 bases between them. Germline assignment: CDR1 MNHNY and CDR2 SVGAGI (reference sequence). The CDR3 DNA sequence: TGTGCCAGCACTGGGCCTAGCAGTCCTTACAATGAGCAGTTCTTC. Translating gives CASTGPSSPYNEQFF.

V and J are TRBV7-9 and TRBJ2-1; 9 bases match TRBD2. With V trimmed by 3 bases and J by 6 bases, 9 bases remained unmatched. This CDR3 region has 16 residues. Looked up from germline, CDR1 is SEHNR and CDR2 is FQNEAQ (reference sequence). The CDR3: CASSFHTSGPSNEQFF. As DNA, the CDR3 is TGTGCCAGCAGCTTTCATACTAGCGGGCCTAGCAATGAGCAGTTCTTC.

V gene TRBV6-5 combines with J gene TRBJ2-5; a weak D match, TRBD1 (6 bases). There are 16 residues in the CDR3. CDR1 MNHEY and CDR2 SVGAGI come from the germline V gene. V lost 2 bases and J lost 1, with 14 bases in between. The CDR3 coding sequence is TGTGCCAGCAGTTACGCGGCAGGGGTGGCCCAAGAGACCCAGTACTTC. It yields the protein CASSYAAGVAQETQYF.

The CDR3 loop is CASSGGSPEAFF. The CDR3 DNA sequence: TGTGCCAGCAGTGGTGGGAGCCCTGAAGCTTTCTTT. The V gene is TRBV6-1, the J gene TRBJ1-1; D unresolved. Trimming left V 4 bases short and J 6 bases short, with 9 bases between. The germline V gene encodes CDR1 MNHNS and CDR2 SASEGT. This CDR3 contains 12 residues.

The chain has TRBV27 and TRBJ2-3; 13 positions agree with TRBD2. This CDR3 comprises 17 residues. The ends lost 2 bases at V and 4 bases at J; junction bases unmatched: 6. The germline CDR1 and CDR2 sequences are MNHEY and SMNVEV (reference sequence). DNA of the CDR3: TGTGCCAGCAGTTTACCCGGACTAGCGGGAGATCCAGATACGCAGTATTTT. Its translation is CASSLPGLAGDPDTQYF.